These 14 T cell receptor beta chains share one sample of origin, sequenced in a study of T cell clonality in common variable immunodeficiency. Using immunoSEQ multiplex PCR, the repertoire was profiled, and TCRdb retains in-frame clones only, with some absent. Sampling found about 52,000 clones, none seen once. Sequenced: peripheral blood mononuclear cells. These receptors were collected from a person between 18 and 75 years old in good health.

With respect to this clone: The read stops 3 residues short of the end of the CDR3; the missing end is completed from the germline J gene. The rearrangement links TRBV5-1 to TRBJ2-3; TRBD1 matches 7 bases. CDR1 and CDR2 from the germline V gene are SGHRS and YFSETQ. This CDR3 has 15 residues. CDR3 DNA, as far as it was read: TGCGCCAGCAGCTTGGGGGGGACAGCAGAAGAGACG. It yields the protein CASSLGGTAEET. The entire CDR3 reads CASSLGGTAEETQYF.

This clone was picked up many times. The sequenced fragment ends 3 residues before the CDR3 boundary, so the rest is inferred from the germline J gene. The J gene is TRBJ2-1, the V gene TRBV14; 10 bases line up with TRBD2. The CDR3 covers 15 residues. V lost 4 bases and J lost 2; bases outside the gene matches: 2. Per the germline V gene, CDR1 is SGHDN and CDR2 is FVKESK. The CDR3 protein is CASSPAGGTYNEQFF. CDR3 DNA, as far as it was read: TGTGCCAGCAGCCCAGCGGGAGGGACCTACAATGAG.

In the case of this clone: The read ends 3 residues shy of where the CDR3 ends; the end is completed using the germline J gene. This sequence joins TRBV2 and TRBJ1-5; the match to TRBD1 covers 7 bases. This CDR3 comprises 16 residues. Germline loops: CDR1 SNHLY, CDR2 FYNNEI. Trimming took 5 bases from V and 2 from J; bases not matched to a gene: 9. Partial CDR3 DNA: TGTGCCAGCAGTCCCCAGGGGGGAGGTGGCAATCAGCCC. The encoded protein is CASSPQGGGGNQP. The complete CDR3 sequence is CASSPQGGGGNQPQHF.

This clone came up many times. The CDR3 end lies 3 residues beyond the end of the read and is filled in from the germline J gene. This chain links TRBV6-1 with TRBJ1-2; 8 bases match TRBD1. CDR1 is MNHNS, CDR2 SASEGT, per germline. Trimming at V came to 1 base and at J to 2 bases, leaving 12 bases not matched to a gene. The CDR3 totals 18 residues. The CDR3 spells CASSEDSTGTGLNYGYTF. CDR3 DNA, as far as it was read: TGTGCCAGCAGTGAAGACTCTACCGGGACAGGATTAAACTATGGC.

This clone was counted ten times or more. Read sequence stops 3 residues before the CDR3 end, and the germline J gene provides the missing end. This rearrangement joins TRBV18 to TRBJ2-1; 7 bases map to TRBD1. Per germline, CDR1 KGHSH and CDR2 LQKENI. The V gene end was trimmed by 1 base and the J gene end by 2 bases; junction bases not matched to a gene: 11. The CDR3 consists of 18 residues. Incomplete CDR3 DNA: TGTGCCAGCTCACCACAAATGTCGGGACAGAAAACCTACAATGAG. Translating gives CASSPQMSGQKTYNE. The full CDR3 protein is CASSPQMSGQKTYNEQFF. Combining the CDR3 with reference TRBV18 and TRBJ2-1 gives the whole variable domain NAGVMQNPRHLVRRRGQEARLRCSPMKGHSHVYWYRQLPEEGLKFMVYLQKENIIDESGMPKERFSAEFPKEGPSILRIQQVVRGDSAAYFCASSPQMSGQKTYNEQFFGPGTRLTVL.

Worth noting for this clone: The read ends 3 residues shy of where the CDR3 ends; the end is completed using the germline J gene. The chain employs TRBV11-2 and TRBJ2-7, with D uncertain. The CDR3 has 12 amino acids. Germline V gives CDR1 SGHAT, CDR2 FQNNGV. Trimming took off 5 bases at V and 4 bases at J, with 9 bases between the two ends. The covered CDR3 bases are TGTGCCAGCAGCCCTGACACTTACGAG. Amino acids: CASSPDTYE. The entire CDR3 sequence reads CASSPDTYEQYF.

With regard to this clone: The read terminates 3 residues ahead of where the CDR3 ends, so the germline J gene completes it. V gene TRBV5-1 combines with J gene TRBJ2-7; TRBD1 aligns across 7 bases. CDR1 is SGHRS, CDR2 YFSETQ, per germline. The CDR3 covers 14 residues. Trimming took 5 bases from V and 2 from J; bases not matched to a gene: 7. The CDR3 here is CASSLLGTAYEQYF. Partial CDR3 DNA: TGCGCCAGCAGTCTTCTTGGGACAGCCTACGAG. The whole variable domain, remainder taken from reference TRBV5-1 and TRBJ2-7, is KAGVTQTPRYLIKTRGQQVTLSCSPISGHRSVSWYQQTPGQGLQFLFEYFSETQRNKGNFPGRFSGRQFSNSRSEMNVSTLELGDSALYLCASSLLGTAYEQYFGPGTRLTVT.

At least ten counts were recorded for this clone. The CDR3 end falls 3 residues outside the read, so it is completed with the germline J gene. V is TRBV14 and J is TRBJ2-4; 9 positions match TRBD2. The V gene's germline CDR1 is SGHDN and CDR2 FVKESK. The CDR3 length is 15 residues. The part of the CDR3 DNA that was read is TGTGCCAGCAGCCAAGGTTTTGATAGCGGGAGAAGT. Translation: CASSQGFDSGRS. The complete CDR3 protein is CASSQGFDSGRSQYF.

This clone was detected ten times or more. The covered CDR3 bases are TGTGCCAGCTCACCGGACTGGAAAGAGACC. Protein sequence: CASSPDWKET. The CDR3 in its entirety is CASSPDWKETQYF. This chain connects TRBV18 to TRBJ2-5; D may be TRBD2 (5 bases). With the read ending 3 residues before the CDR3 end, the germline J gene is used to fill in that end. V was pared by 3 bases and J by 3 bases, with 8 bases between. Germline assignment: CDR1 KGHSH and CDR2 LQKENI. The CDR3 has 13 residues.

This clone appeared many times. Partial CDR3 DNA: TGCAGTGCTCTTAGCGGGGGGAACACCGGGGAG. It yields the protein CSALSGGNTGE. The CDR3 reads in full as CSALSGGNTGELFF. The J gene is TRBJ2-2, the V gene TRBV20-1, with TRBD2 matching over 9 bases. The CDR3 end lies 3 residues beyond the end of the read and is filled in from the germline J gene. The CDR3 has 14 amino acids. Germline trimming cut 5 bases from V and 1 base from J; bases unmatched to any gene: 2. From germline, CDR1 is DFQATT and CDR2 SNEGSKA (reference sequence).

This clone was seen many times. The read finishes 3 residues shy of the CDR3 end, and the germline J gene is used to complete it. The rearrangement uses TRBV6-1 and TRBJ1-1, with 8 positions matching TRBD1. Per the germline V gene, CDR1 is MNHNS and CDR2 is SASEGT. With V trimmed by 4 bases and J by 4 bases, 2 bases remained unmatched. The CDR3 spans 13 residues. The CDR3 region is CASSGQGTTEAFF. The CDR3 DNA, read in part, is TGTGCCAGCAGTGGACAGGGGACCACTGAA.

Many counts were recorded for this clone. This CDR3 reads CASSQQGDTQYF. CDR3 bases read: TGCGCCAGCAGTCAGCAGGGAGATACG. The V gene is TRBV5-1, the J gene TRBJ2-3, with D tentatively TRBD1 (5 bases). Read sequence stops 3 residues before the CDR3 end, and the germline J gene provides the missing end. Germline V gives CDR1 SGHRS, CDR2 YFSETQ. This CDR3 is built from 12 residues. The V end lost 5 bases, the J end lost 5 bases, and 9 bases lay between the germline ends. Filled out from reference TRBV5-1 and TRBJ2-3, the complete variable domain reads KAGVTQTPRYLIKTRGQQVTLSCSPISGHRSVSWYQQTPGQGLQFLFEYFSETQRNKGNFPGRFSGRQFSNSRSEMNVSTLELGDSALYLCASSQQGDTQYFGPGTRLTVL.

This clone was seen repeatedly, ten times or more. CDR3 sequence reads: CASSLYAGEADTQYF. The CDR3 DNA, read in part, is TGCGCCAGCAGCTTGTATGCGGGAGAAGCAGATACG. V gene TRBV5-1 combines with J gene TRBJ2-3; TRBD2 matches at 7 bases. The sequence runs out 3 residues before the end of the CDR3; the remainder is reconstructed from the germline J gene. The germline CDR1 and CDR2 sequences are SGHRS and YFSETQ. The CDR3 totals 15 residues. Trimming removed 1 base from V and 4 bases from J; junction bases left unmatched: 6. Using reference TRBV5-1 and TRBJ2-3 for the parts outside the CDR3, the full variable domain is KAGVTQTPRYLIKTRGQQVTLSCSPISGHRSVSWYQQTPGQGLQFLFEYFSETQRNKGNFPGRFSGRQFSNSRSEMNVSTLELGDSALYLCASSLYAGEADTQYFGPGTRLTVL.

This clone has ten or more counts. The read finishes 3 residues shy of the CDR3 end, and the germline J gene is used to complete it. The chain combines TRBV20-1 with TRBJ2-1; D gene uncertain. The germline V gene encodes CDR1 DFQATT and CDR2 SNEGSKA (reference sequence). The CDR3 contains 11 residues. Trimming shortened V by 2 bases and J by 3 bases, and 2 bases separated the two germline ends. The CDR3 bases that were read are TGCAGTGCTAGACGCTACAATGAG. Translated, it gives CSARRYNE. In full, the CDR3 reads CSARRYNEQFF.